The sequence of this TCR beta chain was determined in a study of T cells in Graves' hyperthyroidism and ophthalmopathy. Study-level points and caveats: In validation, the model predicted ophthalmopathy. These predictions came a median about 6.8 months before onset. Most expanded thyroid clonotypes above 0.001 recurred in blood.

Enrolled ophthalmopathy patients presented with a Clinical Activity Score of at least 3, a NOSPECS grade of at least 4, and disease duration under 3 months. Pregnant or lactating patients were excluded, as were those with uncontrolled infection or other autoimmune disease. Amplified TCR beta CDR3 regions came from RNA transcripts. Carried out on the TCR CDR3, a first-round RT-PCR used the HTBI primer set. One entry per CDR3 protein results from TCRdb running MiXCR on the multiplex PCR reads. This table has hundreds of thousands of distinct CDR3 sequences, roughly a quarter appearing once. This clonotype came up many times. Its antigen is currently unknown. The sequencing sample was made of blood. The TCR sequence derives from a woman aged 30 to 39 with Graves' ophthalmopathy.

The CDR3 protein is CASSGSLNTEAFF. DNA for the CDR3: TGTGCCAGCAGCGGTAGTCTGAACACTGAAGCTTTCTTT. This sequence joins TRBV6-2 or TRBV6-3 and TRBJ1-1, with D unresolved. This CDR3 has 13 amino acids. CDR1 is MNHEY and CDR2 is SVGEGT in the germline V gene. V was shortened by 6 bases and J by 0 bases, with 8 bases between the two germline ends.